Listed below are T cell receptor beta chains from one sample, sequenced in a study of yellow fever vaccine responses in identical twins. TCRdb ran MiXCR on the RT-PCR reads and lists one entry per CDR3 protein. This sample carries approximately 500 distinct CDR3 sequences, under 80% of them seen once, and the ten largest clones take 25% to 30%. The material was T cells from blood (PBMCs), unsorted or a sorted subset (not recorded which), obtained before or after yellow fever vaccination (not recorded which). The source of these receptors is a female donor who received the yellow fever vaccine. CDR3s include the opening cysteine and the closing phenylalanine or tryptophan. The order of the fields is D gene, J gene, clone size, V gene, CDR3 DNA, CDR3 protein. A D gene is named only where the DNA matches it firmly. Only part of the rows carry a size: once, few, many, or a class if the clone is expanded.

TRBD2 TRBJ2-7 . TRBV11-2 TGTGCCAGCAGCTCCTTCGCGGGGGTTGGATACGAGCAGTACTTC CASSSFAGVGYEQYF
. TRBJ1-1 . TRBV10-3 TGTGCCACCACCGGGGGCAGCGAAGCTTTCTTT CATTGGSEAFF
. TRBJ1-1 . TRBV6-1 TGTGCCATCAGCGAGGAAGAAGGATGGGCGACTGCTGAAGCTTTCTTT CAISEEEGWATAEAFF
TRBD2 TRBJ2-1 few TRBV6-2/TRBV6-3 TGTGCCAGCAGCTTTTTAACTAGCGGCGATGAGCAGTTCTTC CASSFLTSGDEQFF
. TRBJ2-1 . TRBV10-2 TGCGCCAGCAGTACACCCGGGGGACGTGAGCAGTTCTTC CASSTPGGREQFF
. TRBJ1-4 . TRBV4-1 TGCGCCAGCAGCCCTGAAGGGGTTATGACTAATGAAAAACTGTTTTTT CASSPEGVMTNEKLFF
. TRBJ1-1 . TRBV11-1 TGTGCCAGCAGCTTTGAGGGCACTGAAGCTTTCTTT CASSFEGTEAFF
. TRBJ2-2 few TRBV9 TGTGCCAGCAGCACCCACGGGAGCGGGGAGCTGTTTTTT CASSTHGSGELFF
TRBD1 TRBJ2-1 . TRBV7-9 TGTGCCAGCAGCTCCTTCGTCGGACAGGCTTCCCATGAGCAGTTCTTC CASSSFVGQASHEQFF
. TRBJ2-7 . TRBV21-1 TGTGCCAGCAGCCCTAGCAGGGTTCTTGACGAGCAGTACTTC CASSPSRVLDEQYF
. TRBJ1-1 . TRBV4-1 TGCGCCAGCAGCCAAGAAGGGGGAACTGAAGCTTTCTTT CASSQEGGTEAFF
. TRBJ2-6 . TRBV3-1 TGTGCCAGCAGCCAAGAAGGGGTACTGTCAGGGGCCAACGTCCTGACTTTC CASSQEGVLSGANVLTF
. TRBJ1-5 . TRBV15 TGTGCCACCAGCAGAGATCCCGGGGCTAAAAATCAGCCCCAGCATTTT CATSRDPGAKNQPQHF
TRBD1 TRBJ1-5 once TRBV4-3 TGCGCCAGCAGCTCCGAGACAGGGGGTTTACAGCCCCAGCATTTT CASSSETGGLQPQHF
. TRBJ2-1 . TRBV15 TGTGCCACCAGCAGAGTGAGGTCGTCTACCGAAGGTGATGAGCAGTTCTTC CATSRVRSSTEGDEQFF
TRBD2 TRBJ2-1 . TRBV20-1 TGCAGTGCTAGGGGGACTAGCCTCTACAATGAGCAGTTCTTC CSARGTSLYNEQFF
. TRBJ1-2 few TRBV4-1 TGCGCCAGCAGCCAGGAGGAAACAACAGGGAGGGGAGGCTACACCTTC CASSQEETTGRGGYTF
. TRBJ1-2 few TRBV4-1 TGCGCCAGCAGCCAAGTAGGTCCGGGAGGCTACACCTTC CASSQVGPGGYTF
TRBD1 TRBJ2-3 . TRBV4-3 TGCGCCAGCAGCCCTTTTGAGACAGGGGTTAGCGATACGCAGTATTTT CASSPFETGVSDTQYF
TRBD1 TRBJ2-5 . TRBV11-1 TGTGCCAGCGCTGGGACAGGGCAAGAGACCCAGTACTTC CASAGTGQETQYF
. TRBJ1-2 . TRBV23-1 TGCGCCAGCAGGGGGACAAGGGATGGCTACACCTTC CASRGTRDGYTF
TRBD2 TRBJ2-5 . TRBV20-1 TGCAGTGCTAGAGCCGGGGAGGGGCAAGAGACCCAGTACTTC CSARAGEGQETQYF
. TRBJ1-1 . TRBV5-5 TGTGCCAGCAGCACCGGGGTGAATTCTGAAGCTTTCTTT CASSTGVNSEAFF